This T cell receptor (beta chain) was found in a study of beta chain features in type 1 diabetes (dated by TCRdb to 2016 to 2019). Regarding the study in general: No differences in mean age, gender distribution, total cell number or subset yield were found between patients and healthy donors. In the study, TCRB repertoires of sorted circulating CD4+ T cell subsets from recently diagnosed type 1 diabetes patients were compared with those of matched healthy donors. Whereas all 30 or so donors provided naive and central memory subsets, regulatory and stem cell-like memory subsets were isolated from just 8 patients and about 8 healthy donors. Across all samples, around 100 million sorted cells were examined, and cell number per subset correlated strongly with RNA yield. Study-wide conclusions, independent of this receptor: PCR might favor shorter templates, but patient and control samples were amplified and corrected together, so any skew would affect both groups equally. Because small numbers of individuals were included in the HLA sub-analyses, any influence of HLA type on TCRB rearrangement was left unresolved. A moderate but significant shortening of TCRB CDR3 length was observed in type 1 diabetes patients in all four CD4+ subsets. Because cDNA was sequenced instead of genomic DNA, activated cells with high expression could be over-represented, although the groups did not differ in activation or CD3 levels. At VDJ recombination sites, type 1 diabetes patients had fewer insertions and more deleted nucleotides, which implies abnormalities in thymic rearrangement. The naive, central memory and regulatory TCRB repertoires appeared to resemble one another more closely among patients than among healthy donors.

The entire isolated RNA was reverse transcribed using the High Capacity cDNA Reverse Transcription Kit, and thus expressed TCRB transcripts were sequenced. Deep immunoSEQ sequencing was applied to naive, central memory and regulatory T cell samples, giving an average of roughly 3.3 million total reads per sample. Sorted cells were lysed in RLT buffer and RNA was extracted with DNase-treated RNeasy Micro or Mini kits, depending on cell number. To prevent cross-contamination, every cell subset was processed on its own, while patient and healthy donor samples were processed together. TCRB sequences were amplified from cDNA with the immunoSEQ multiplex PCR, producing 87-bp fragments spanning the CDR3 region. Sequencing of the amplicons was performed on the Illumina HiSeq platform. As for the authors' bioinformatics: PCR bias was computationally corrected using synthetic template baselines, reads within Hamming distance 2 were collapsed, and singletons that could not be merged were discarded. By aligning reads against IMGT, V, D and J genes, CDR3 length, and insertions or deletions at six rearrangement sites were assigned. Clonotype counts were normalized to sorted cell number within each subset before computing true diversity and Gini coefficients with the tcR R package. The overlap coefficient, calculated on TCRB nucleotide sequences, was used to quantify repertoire sharing. As a proxy for the pre-selection repertoire, out-of-frame TCRB sequences from naive cells were analyzed. Drawn from immuneACCESS, this table holds only the in-frame rearrangements with V and J called that TCRdb kept. Clones are partly lost; checked studies trace under half to an unresolved V gene and leave the rest unexplained. For V, J and clone size, that table is used; D and trimming come from the DNA. This sample is represented by hundreds of thousands of clones; around an eighth of them were singletons. 0.02% to 0.025% of the sample belongs to the ten largest clones.

A single peripheral blood draw of approximately 100 mL on average was collected from each donor into heparinised tubes. A BD FACSAria II was used to sort naive, central memory, regulatory and stem cell-like memory CD4+ T cells with a panel that included CD45RO, CCR7, CD25, CD127, CD95 and CD27. A purity above 95% was achieved for all sorted populations. PBMCs were isolated immediately by Lymphoprep density gradient centrifugation and stained directly without culture. Samples were stained and sorted in pairs, with one healthy donor and one patient per experiment, so that batch effects were minimized. CDR1 and CDR2, per the germline V gene, are SGDLS and YYNGEE. The germline ends are 11 bases apart after V is trimmed by 4 bases and J by 9 bases. The CDR3 measures 12 amino acids from cysteine to phenylalanine. Solely the CDR3 DNA is kept, with 36 bases framed from the first base. Points on this clone: The antigen this receptor binds is unknown. The record has no base qualities; no much larger clone is one base away.

The sample was naive CD4+ T cells from blood. Per the publication, the cell subset or site label means: true naive CD4+ T cells. The V gene is TRBV9 and the J gene is TRBJ2-1, with an unclear D gene assignment. The origin of this receptor is a young man with type 1 diabetes. The bases are TGTGCCAGCAGCCCCCTCGTAGGTGAGCAGTTCTTC. This translates into CASSPLVGEQFF.